This T cell receptor (beta chain) was recovered during a study of cytomegalovirus exposure and HLA in healthy donors. General study results and limits: Earlier analysis yielded a pattern in which most TCR beta V segments were productive about 90% or about 30% of the time. In vitro checks showed that a few CMV-associated chains really do target CMV antigens. A later analysis reportedly found that, within productive TCRs, an Asian-associated ancestry cluster had fewer N-insertions than the mean observed across the roughly 700 donors.

Primers for the PCR totalled 60 Vbeta and 13 Jbeta. TCRdb's copy holds only in-frame clones and misses some; the assay was immunoSEQ multiplex PCR. The profile shows roughly 120,000 clones, about 81% of them singletons. As for this clone: Its target is unknown.

CDR3 size: 16 residues. CDR1 is MNHNS, CDR2 SASEGT, per germline. V lost 2 bases, J lost 1 base, and 14 bases lay in between. Healthy bone marrow donors made up the cohort. V is TRBV6-1 and J is TRBJ2-5; a possible D gene is TRBD1 (6 bases). The sequence came from a woman aged 30 to 39 in good health and CMV-seronegative. Material for sequencing was PBMCs. The CDR3 is CASSERTGITQETQYF. The CDR3 DNA is TGTGCCAGCAGTGAAAGAACAGGGATCACCCAAGAGACCCAGTACTTC.